The clone carrying this TCR beta chain turned up a few times. Germline CDR1 is SGDLS and CDR2 is YYNGEE. Trimming removed 0 bases at V and 2 bases at J, with 10 bases between. This CDR3 spans 15 amino acids. The data derive from a study of T-cell memory formation after mild COVID-19. In TCRdb, the 5' RACE reads were re-called with MiXCR into one record per CDR3 protein. The sample has a few hundred thousand distinct CDR3 sequences; more than 20% are singletons. The sample was PBMCs or a T cell subset sorted from them (not recorded which). This chain uses TRBV9 with TRBJ2-3; no clear D gene. The clonotype comes from an adult woman who had mild COVID-19 (a few samples of this study predate the infection). Cell type and time point are not known. In DNA form, the CDR3 reads TGTGCCAGCAGCGTAGTGGATAGTACCACAGATACGCAGTATTTT. It translates to CASSVVDSTTDTQYF.